Below are 11 T cell receptor beta chains sequenced from a single sample in a study of vaccination effects on CD4 cells after COVID-19. Measured with immunoSEQ multiplex PCR; TCRdb has only the in-frame clones, and not every one. The table lists roughly 50,000 clones, 65% to 80% of them singletons. Researchers isolated CD4+ T cells once about 11 days of culture had elapsed. Their antigens remain unidentified. The material was CD4+ T cells from PBMCs cultured without peptide, obtained before COVID-19 vaccination. The receptors here all came from a human donor who received a COVID-19 vaccine.

The table lists this clone with a count of one. The chain carries TRBV19 and TRBJ2-7, with a tentative D call TRBD2 (6 bases). Deletions cut 3 bases from V and 2 bases from J, with 14 bases between. The CDR3 length is 15 residues. Per the germline V gene, CDR1 is LNHDA and CDR2 is SQIVND (reference sequence). CDR3 nucleotides: TGTGCCAGTAGTATGGGGTGGGGGGTCCCCTACGAGCAGTACTTC. Translating gives CASSMGWGVPYEQYF.

This sequence joins TRBV6-6 and TRBJ1-5; perhaps TRBD1 as D (6 bases). This CDR3 spans 14 amino acids. Looked up from germline, CDR1 is MNHNY and CDR2 is SVGAGI (reference sequence). V lost 4 bases, J lost 2 bases, and 9 bases lay in between. CDR3 DNA: TGTGCCAGCAGTTGGGAGGGGGGCAATCAGCCCCAGCATTTT. Protein: CASSWEGGNQPQHF.

This clone was picked up a small number of times. This chain uses TRBV7-2 with TRBJ1-5; 8 bases align to TRBD1. The CDR3 sequence is 15 residues long. V trimming: 1 base; J trimming: 7 bases; junction bases outside the gene matches: 6. Germline values: CDR1 SGHTA, CDR2 FQGNSA. The CDR3 coding sequence is TGTGCCAGCAGCTTAGATCAGGGGGCGAGACAGCCCCAGCATTTT. Its protein is CASSLDQGARQPQHF.

The chain links TRBV2 to TRBJ1-2, with D unresolved. With 7 bases removed from V and 8 bases from J, the gap between germline ends came to 17 bases. CDR1 is SNHLY, CDR2 FYNNEI, per germline. The length of the CDR3 is 13 residues. The DNA for the CDR3 is TGTGCCAGCACTATCGGAGGTGGCACGGGCTACACCTTC. It codes for CASTIGGGTGYTF. The full variable domain, with the rest looked up from reference TRBV2 and TRBJ1-2, is EPEVTQTPSHQVTQMGQEVILRCVPISNHLYFYWYRQILGQKVEFLVSFYNNEISEKSEIFDDQFSVERPDGSNFTLKIRSTKLEDSAMYFCASTIGGGTGYTFGSGTRLTVV.

The V gene is TRBV6-6, the J gene TRBJ1-1, with 10 bases aligning to TRBD1. Germline lookup yields CDR1 MNHNY and CDR2 SVGAGI (reference sequence). The CDR3 is 17 amino acids. The V segment lost 6 bases and the J segment 4 bases; nucleotides outside the gene matches: 14. In nucleotides, the CDR3 is TGTGCCAGCAGGCGACAGGGGGCCTCTGCTTCGGGCACTGAAGCTTTCTTT. Protein product: CASRRQGASASGTEAFF.

The CDR3 DNA is TGTGCCACCAGCAGAGACATCGGGAACACTGAAGCTTTCTTT. Protein: CATSRDIGNTEAFF. The chain combines TRBV15 with TRBJ1-1; D ambiguous. CDR1 LNHNV and CDR2 YYDKDF come from the germline V gene (reference sequence). This CDR3 comprises 14 residues. Trimming shortened V by 0 bases and J by 1 base, and 6 bases separated the two germline ends.

This sequence joins TRBV14 and TRBJ1-5; D not certain. Trimming removed 2 bases from V and 2 bases from J, with 13 bases in between. The CDR3 extends over 16 amino acids. CDR1 and CDR2 from the germline V gene are SGHDN and FVKESK. The CDR3 coding sequence is TGTGCCAGCAGCCAATCGGACGGGCCGCGCAATCAGCCCCAGCATTTT. As protein: CASSQSDGPRNQPQHF.

The genes are TRBV11-3 and TRBJ2-2, with 7 positions matching TRBD1. Per germline, CDR1 SGHNT and CDR2 YENEEA. This CDR3 is 15 amino acids long. Germline trimming cut 3 bases from V and 7 bases from J; bases unmatched to any gene: 8. CDR3 amino acids: CASSLGRGPIGELFF. The CDR3 nucleotides are TGTGCCAGCAGCTTGGGAAGGGGGCCGATCGGGGAGCTGTTTTTT.

This clone was recorded a few times. V is TRBV6-5 and J is TRBJ1-1; TRBD1 matches at 8 bases. Germline trimming cut 4 bases from V and 3 bases from J; bases unmatched to any gene: 1. Germline CDR1 is MNHEY and CDR2 is SVGAGI. CDR3 size: 13 residues. This CDR3 is CASSSDRDTEAFF. CDR3 sequence (DNA): TGTGCCAGCAGTTCGGACAGGGACACTGAAGCTTTCTTT.

V and J are TRBV5-4 and TRBJ1-2; 11 bases line up with TRBD1. Germline values: CDR1 SGHNT, CDR2 YYREEE (reference sequence). Unmatched junction bases numbered 11, after V lost 2 bases and J lost 8 bases. The length of the CDR3 is 16 residues. CDR3 residues: CASSFRVGQGARGYTF. CDR3 nucleotide sequence: TGTGCCAGCAGCTTTCGAGTCGGACAGGGGGCCAGGGGCTACACCTTC.

The rearrangement uses TRBV29-1 and TRBJ1-1, with D uncertain. The CDR3 totals 14 residues. Germline lookup yields CDR1 SQVTM and CDR2 ANQGSEA. Trimming removed 7 bases from V and 4 bases from J, with 19 bases in between. The CDR3, as DNA: TGCAGCGCCGTAGTCAATCAGGTGGGCACTGAAGCTTTCTTT. This gives the protein CSAVVNQVGTEAFF.